The next 11 T cell receptor beta chains were all read from a single sample in a study of shared clonotypes between healthy human individuals. Clones were sequenced by immunoSEQ multiplex PCR, and TCRdb holds only the in-frame ones, with some missing. The sample lists 450,000 to 500,000 clones, approximately 80% occurring once. Sample: PBMCs. These receptors all come from a woman in her thirties or forties in good health. Some clones in this sample may be carry-over from other donors' samples.

The J gene is TRBJ2-2, the V gene TRBV15; 8 bases map to TRBD1. Germline V gene lookup returns CDR1 LNHNV and CDR2 YYDKDF (reference sequence). V lost 5 bases and J lost 4; bases outside the gene matches: 6. CDR3 length: 15 amino acids. In DNA, the CDR3 is TGTGCCACCAGCCCGACAGGGGCGAGCACCGGGGAGCTGTTTTTT. It translates to CATSPTGASTGELFF.

The chain carries TRBV7-3 and TRBJ2-3, with D possibly being TRBD2 (5 bases). The ends were cut back, 2 bases at V and 1 base at J, with 13 bases in the middle. Germline lookup yields CDR1 SGHTA and CDR2 FQGTGA. This CDR3 is built from 16 residues. CDR3: CASSLAVGGRTDTQYF. CDR3 coding DNA: TGTGCCAGCAGCTTAGCGGTCGGAGGACGCACAGATACGCAGTATTTT.

This clone was recorded at least ten times. The chain combines TRBV19 with TRBJ2-2; D is unresolved. Germline V gene sequence: CDR1 LNHDA, CDR2 SQIVND (reference sequence). Trimming pared 1 base from V and 0 bases from J, leaving 3 bases between. This CDR3 contains 14 residues. The CDR3 region is CASSIAANTGELFF. In nucleotides, the CDR3 is TGTGCCAGTAGTATAGCGGCGAACACCGGGGAGCTGTTTTTT.

The CDR3 here is CASSLAIQGSYEQYF. The CDR3 nucleotides read TGTGCCAGCAGCTTAGCGATCCAGGGCTCCTACGAGCAGTACTTC. This chain uses TRBV7-2 with TRBJ2-7, with D maybe TRBD1 (5 bases). The V end lost 0 bases, the J end lost 0 bases, and 9 bases lay between the germline ends. CDR1 and CDR2 (germline): SGHTA, FQGNSA. CDR3 length: 15 amino acids.

The gene calls are TRBV6-6 and TRBJ2-5; the D gene is possibly TRBD2 (5 bases). The CDR3 loop spans 15 amino acids. V was shortened by 2 bases and J by 5 bases, with 15 bases between the two germline ends. Germline V gene data show CDR1 as MNHNY and CDR2 as SVGAGI (reference sequence). The CDR3 spells CASSYQGGGAETQYF. The CDR3 nucleotides are TGTGCCAGCAGTTACCAAGGCGGAGGTGCGGAGACCCAGTACTTC.

The rearrangement uses TRBV7-9 and TRBJ2-7, with unresolved D. The CDR3 extends over 13 amino acids. V lost 4 bases, J lost 0 bases, and 7 bases lay in between. CDR1 SEHNR and CDR2 FQNEAQ come from the germline V gene (reference sequence). CDR3 coding DNA: TGTGCCAGCAGCTCCTCTTCCTCCTACGAGCAGTACTTC. It yields the protein CASSSSSSYEQYF.

The chain joins TRBV7-2 to TRBJ1-1; no reliable D call. This CDR3 spans 14 amino acids. V lost 0 bases and J 3 bases, leaving 8 bases between the germline ends. Germline values: CDR1 SGHTA, CDR2 FQGNSA. As DNA, the CDR3 is TGTGCCAGCAGCTTAGCGGGCAGCCACACTGAAGCTTTCTTT. This gives the protein CASSLAGSHTEAFF. The full variable domain, completed using reference TRBV7-2 and TRBJ1-1, is GAGVSQSPSNKVTEKGKDVELRCDPISGHTALYWYRQSLGQGLEFLIYFQGNSAPDKSGLPSDRFSAERTGGSVSTLTIQRTQQEDSAVYLCASSLAGSHTEAFFGQGTRLTVV.

For this clone: This sequence is one base from a far larger clone and is likely a read error. The chain has TRBV4-3 and TRBJ2-6; D possibly corresponds to TRBD2 (6 bases). Looked up from germline, CDR1 is LGHNA and CDR2 is YSLEER. V was trimmed by 0 bases and J by 1 base, leaving 10 bases between them. CDR3 length: 17 residues. CDR3 nucleotide sequence: TGCGCCAGCAGCCAAGATCTAGGGACTTCTGGGGCCAACGTCCTGACTTTC. Residues: CASSQDLGTSGANVLTF.

This chain uses TRBV5-5 with TRBJ2-7; 8 bases are a match to TRBD2. The CDR3 loop spans 16 amino acids. V was clipped by 3 bases and J by 2 bases; unmatched bases: 10. The germline V gene encodes CDR1 SGHKS and CDR2 YYEKEE (reference sequence). In nucleotides, the CDR3 is TGTGCCAGCAGCTCTGACCTGACTAGCGTAGCCTACGAGCAGTACTTC. Residues: CASSSDLTSVAYEQYF.

The chain couples TRBV28 to TRBJ2-7, with TRBD2 identical over 11 bases. The CDR3 contains 19 residues. The V gene end was trimmed by 4 bases and the J gene end by 2 bases; junction bases not matched to a gene: 16. Germline V gene lookup returns CDR1 MDHEN and CDR2 SYDVKM. In DNA, the CDR3 is TGTGCCAGCAGTTCAACTAGCGGGAGTAAGGAGAGTATGACCTACGAGCAGTACTTC. Protein product: CASSSTSGSKESMTYEQYF.

The rearrangement joins TRBV7-2 to TRBJ2-1, with TRBD1 identical over 7 bases. Trimming took 7 bases from V and 2 from J; bases not matched to a gene: 8. Germline-derived CDR1 and CDR2 are SGHTA and FQGNSA. There are 15 residues in the CDR3. The CDR3 sequence is CASKPGGTAYNEQFF. The CDR3 DNA follows: TGTGCCAGCAAACCAGGTGGGACAGCCTACAATGAGCAGTTCTTC.